This paragraph covers one TCR beta chain sequence. One entry per CDR3 protein results from TCRdb running MiXCR on the 5' RACE reads. The profile covers some 600,000 distinct CDR3 sequences, with around 17% appearing a single time and around a sixth taken by the ten largest. Deletions cut 4 bases from V and 2 bases from J, with 11 bases between. The length of the CDR3 is 15 residues. Germline lookup yields CDR1 MGHRA and CDR2 YSYEKL. These data originate in a study of T cells after yellow fever vaccination. This chain links TRBV4-1 with TRBJ2-2; no firm D call. The starting material was PBMCs, obtained more than 4 days after the first yellow fever vaccination. The sequence came from a man aged 18-30 years who received the YFV17D yellow fever vaccine. CDR3 sequence (DNA): TGCGCCAGCAGCCTGGCTGCACTCAACACCGGGGAGCTGTTTTTT. Translating gives CASSLAALNTGELFF.